The present T cell receptor (beta chain) was sequenced within a study of cytomegalovirus exposure and HLA in healthy donors. Germline loops: CDR1 SGHVS, CDR2 FNYEAQ. Trimming took off 6 bases at V and 1 base at J, with 9 bases between the two ends. CDR3 length equals 13 residues. Everyone who donated was a healthy bone marrow donor. This clone showed up just once. Its antigen is undetermined. Study conclusions and caveats: Using a false discovery rate of 0.05, a later analysis showed that 15,000 to 20,000 TCR beta sequences were associated with HLA alleles.

PCR used 60 Vbeta primers and 13 Jbeta primers. The protocol was immunoSEQ multiplex PCR, while the TCRdb copy is restricted to in-frame clones and leaves out a portion. The sample has more than 150,000 clones; roughly 87% are singletons. The source of this sequence is a girl less than two years old in good health and CMV-seronegative. The sample consisted of PBMCs. The chain carries TRBV7-6 and TRBJ1-1; no definite D call. The CDR3: CASRSQPNTEAFF. In nucleotides, the CDR3 is TGTGCCAGCAGGTCACAGCCGAACACTGAAGCTTTCTTT.